A single sample is the source of the 28 T cell receptor beta chains below, sequenced in a study of T cell repertoires in cytomegalovirus infection. In TCRdb, the reads were re-called with MiXCR into one record per CDR3 protein. This sample has 250,000 to 350,000 distinct CDR3 sequences, with about 25% found just once. Sequenced: PBMCs. These receptors came from a human donor in good health (CMV status not recorded). Some clones in this sample may be carry-over from other donors' samples.

The chain combines TRBV7-9 with TRBJ2-7, with D unclear. The CDR3 has 15 residues. V was trimmed by 1 base and J by 2 bases, leaving 12 bases between them. CDR1 SEHNR and CDR2 FQNEAQ come from the germline V gene (reference sequence). CDR3 sequence: CASSLGSAVTYEQYF. The CDR3 bases are TGTGCCAGCAGCTTAGGGTCAGCCGTAACCTACGAGCAGTACTTC. The full variable domain, completed using reference TRBV7-9 and TRBJ2-7, is DTGVSQNPRHKITKRGQNVTFRCDPISEHNRLYWYRQTLGQGPEFLTYFQNEAQLEKSRLLSDRFSAERPKGSFSTLEIQRTEQGDSAMYLCASSLGSAVTYEQYFGPGTRLTVT.

This clonotype has just a few counts. This chain links TRBV7-2 with TRBJ1-5; D might be TRBD1 (6 bases). Trimming cost V 5 bases and J 6 bases, with 11 bases left between them. CDR3 size: 13 residues. The germline V gene encodes CDR1 SGHTA and CDR2 FQGNSA. CDR3 loop: CASSPRQAQPQHF. In nucleotides, the CDR3 is TGTGCCAGCAGCCCCAGACAGGCTCAGCCCCAGCATTTT.

This clonotype appeared a few times. CDR3 sequence: CASSRQEEQPQHF. DNA for the CDR3: TGTGCCAGCAGCCGACAGGAGGAACAGCCCCAGCATTTT. The chain employs TRBV7-2 and TRBJ1-5; TRBD1 might be the D (6 bases). Germline V gene data show CDR1 as SGHTA and CDR2 as FQGNSA. V was trimmed by 5 bases and J by 7 bases, leaving 12 bases between them. CDR3 length: 13 amino acids.

This clonotype was picked up many times. This chain connects TRBV6-6 to TRBJ1-1; D is unclear. The CDR3 runs 13 residues. The germline V and J ends were trimmed by 3 bases and 7 bases, with 12 bases remaining between them. Germline lookup yields CDR1 MNHNY and CDR2 SVGAGI (reference sequence). The CDR3 here is CASSYSTGNEAFF. The CDR3 DNA follows: TGTGCCAGCAGTTATTCGACGGGAAATGAAGCTTTCTTT.

This clonotype was seen a handful of times. The V gene is TRBV30, the J gene TRBJ2-7, with a tentative D call TRBD2 (5 bases). Trimming took off 2 bases at V and 3 bases at J, with 14 bases between the two ends. Per germline, CDR1 GTSNPN and CDR2 SVGIG (reference sequence). CDR3 length equals 14 residues. The CDR3 is CAWSMNREHYEQYF. The CDR3 DNA sequence: TGTGCCTGGAGTATGAACCGGGAACACTACGAGCAGTACTTC.

The chain couples TRBV11-2 to TRBJ2-1; 12 bases are a match to TRBD2. Germline values: CDR1 SGHAT, CDR2 FQNNGV. This CDR3 region has 16 residues. V dropped 5 bases and J dropped 8; count of bases not matched to a gene: 10. The CDR3 DNA reads as TGTGCCAGCAGCCCCATAACTAGCGGGAGGAGGTATGAGCAGTTCTTC. Translation: CASSPITSGRRYEQFF.

This clonotype was seen a handful of times. The CDR3 bases are TGTGCCAGTAGTAGCCACAGGGGTACGGATGAAGCTTTCTTT. Its protein product is CASSSHRGTDEAFF. V is TRBV19 and J is TRBJ1-1; 7 positions match TRBD1. The CDR3 has 14 amino acids. Germline V gives CDR1 LNHDA, CDR2 SQIVND (reference sequence). V lost 4 bases and J lost 7; bases outside the gene matches: 9.

This clonotype appeared a few times. The chain recombines TRBV27 with TRBJ2-1; 10 bases fit TRBD2. The CDR3 has 14 residues. Trimming at V came to 8 bases and at J to 10 bases, leaving 11 bases not matched to a gene. Germline V gives CDR1 MNHEY, CDR2 SMNVEV (reference sequence). The CDR3 loop reads CASGLAELAYEQFF. The DNA for the CDR3 is TGTGCCAGCGGACTAGCGGAGCTGGCCTACGAGCAGTTCTTC.

This clonotype was observed a few times. The rearrangement joins TRBV28 to TRBJ2-5; 10 positions agree with TRBD1. V dropped 7 bases and J dropped 3; count of bases not matched to a gene: 5. The CDR3 has 14 residues. CDR1 MDHEN and CDR2 SYDVKM come from the germline V gene. CDR3 bases: TGTGCCAGCAACTCCGGGACAGGGGAAGAGACCCAGTACTTC. This codes for CASNSGTGEETQYF. The full variable domain, with the rest looked up from reference TRBV28 and TRBJ2-5, is DVKVTQSSRYLVKRTGEKVFLECVQDMDHENMFWYRQDPGLGLRLIYFSYDVKMKEKGDIPEGYSVSREKKERFSLILESASTNQTSMYLCASNSGTGEETQYFGPGTRLLVL.

The CDR3 region is CASSPSTGTNEKLFF. DNA of the CDR3: TGCGCCAGCAGCCCCTCTACAGGGACCAATGAAAAACTGTTTTTT. The chain is built from TRBV4-3 and TRBJ1-4, with D tentatively TRBD1 (6 bases). V was clipped by 4 bases and J by 5 bases, with 14 bases between them. The length of the CDR3 is 15 residues. The germline CDR1 and CDR2 sequences are LGHNA and YSLEER.

The chain recombines TRBV12-3 or TRBV12-4 with TRBJ1-4; maybe TRBD1 (5 bases). The CDR3 loop spans 17 amino acids. The ends were cut back, 3 bases at V and 0 bases at J, with 14 bases in the middle. The CDR3 region is CASSLRRALATNEKLFF. The CDR3, as DNA: TGTGCCAGCAGTTTGCGCAGGGCGCTTGCAACTAATGAAAAACTGTTTTTT.

The chain employs TRBV9 and TRBJ2-1; either TRBD1 or TRBD2 may supply D (6 bases each). This CDR3 has 15 residues. V dropped 0 bases and J dropped 7 bases, with 14 bases sitting between them. Germline V lookup: CDR1 SGDLS, CDR2 YYNGEE. Here the CDR3 reads CASSVEGGPVNEQFF. The CDR3 DNA sequence: TGTGCCAGCAGCGTAGAAGGGGGGCCAGTGAATGAGCAGTTCTTC. Combining the CDR3 with reference TRBV9 and TRBJ2-1 gives the whole variable domain DSGVTQTPKHLITATGQRVTLRCSPRSGDLSVYWYQQSLDQGLQFLIQYYNGEERAKGNILERFSAQQFPDLHSELNLSSLELGDSALYFCASSVEGGPVNEQFFGPGTRLTVL.

At least ten counts were recorded for this clonotype. The chain uses TRBV14 and TRBJ1-1; D gene unclear. Trimming pared 5 bases from V and 1 base from J, leaving 8 bases between. This CDR3 comprises 13 residues. Looked up from germline, CDR1 is SGHDN and CDR2 is FVKESK. CDR3 sequence (DNA): TGTGCCAGCAGCGCACAGAGGAACACTGAAGCTTTCTTT. Encoded protein: CASSAQRNTEAFF. The whole variable domain, remainder taken from reference TRBV14 and TRBJ1-1, is EAGVTQFPSHSVIEKGQTVTLRCDPISGHDNLYWYRRVMGKEIKFLLHFVKESKQDESGMPNNRFLAERTGGTYSTLKVQPAELEDSGVYFCASSAQRNTEAFFGQGTRLTVV.

This clonotype was observed a handful of times. The chain joins TRBV6-5 to TRBJ2-2; D possibly matches TRBD1 or TRBD2 (5 bases each). The CDR3 sequence is 15 residues long. CDR1 and CDR2 (germline): MNHEY, SVGAGI. Trimming pared 2 bases from V and 1 base from J, leaving 8 bases between. CDR3 bases: TGTGCCAGCAGTTACGGGACGGGGAACACCGGGGAGCTGTTTTTT. Protein: CASSYGTGNTGELFF.

This clonotype appeared a few times. CDR3 region: CASSPTPWTGMNTEAFF. In nucleotides, the CDR3 is TGTGCCAGCAGCCCAACCCCCTGGACAGGGATGAACACTGAAGCTTTCTTT. V gene TRBV7-3 combines with J gene TRBJ1-1, with TRBD1 identical over 8 bases. Trimming cost V 5 bases and J 0 bases; bases outside gene matches: 11. This CDR3 is built from 17 residues. CDR1 is SGHTA and CDR2 is FQGTGA in the germline V gene.

This clonotype was detected many times. V is TRBV7-2 and J is TRBJ2-3, with a weak D call TRBD2 (5 bases). The CDR3 consists of 14 residues. Trimming left V 3 bases short and J 5 bases short, with 12 bases between. Germline V gene sequence: CDR1 SGHTA, CDR2 FQGNSA. This CDR3 reads CASSFRGPGDTQYF. As DNA, the CDR3 is TGTGCCAGCAGCTTCCGAGGGCCGGGAGATACGCAGTATTTT.

As for this clonotype: This sequence may be a read error, since a much larger clone differs from it by one base. This chain links TRBV7-2 with TRBJ2-7; TRBD2 aligns across 9 bases. V shed 4 bases, J shed 12 bases, and the junction held 13 bases outside the gene matches. There are 14 residues in the CDR3. Germline lookup yields CDR1 SGHTA and CDR2 FQGNSA. CDR3 in DNA: TGTGCCAGCAGCTCGGGACCAGCGGGGGGTGGTCTGTACTTC. Encoded protein: CASSSGPAGGGLYF.

The chain carries TRBV7-2 and TRBJ2-3; 12 nucleotides align to TRBD2. Unmatched junction bases numbered 11, after V lost 0 bases and J lost 7 bases. The germline gives CDR1 SGHTA, CDR2 FQGNSA. The CDR3 runs 18 residues. The CDR3 nucleotides are TGTGCCAGCAGCTTAGCTGCTAGCGGGGGGGCAGGCTTCAATACGCAGTATTTT. Its translation: CASSLAASGGAGFNTQYF.

This clonotype came up many times. The chain has TRBV7-2 and TRBJ2-1; 13 nucleotides align to TRBD2. V lost 6 bases to trimming and J lost 5 bases; unmatched junction nucleotides: 10. CDR1 and CDR2 from the germline V gene are SGHTA and FQGNSA. The CDR3 length is 17 residues. CDR3: CASSSLGTSGTDNEQFF. As DNA, the CDR3 is TGTGCCAGCAGTTCCCTTGGGACTAGCGGGACCGACAATGAGCAGTTCTTC. The entire variable domain, with the rest obtained from reference TRBV7-2 and TRBJ2-1, is as follows: GAGVSQSPSNKVTEKGKDVELRCDPISGHTALYWYRQSLGQGLEFLIYFQGNSAPDKSGLPSDRFSAERTGGSVSTLTIQRTQQEDSAVYLCASSSLGTSGTDNEQFFGPGTRLTVL.

This clonotype has a count of ten or more. This chain connects TRBV12-3 or TRBV12-4 to TRBJ2-1; 12 bases align to TRBD2. The CDR3 sequence is 18 residues long. V lost 6 bases and J lost 3; bases outside the gene matches: 12. DNA of the CDR3: TGTGCCAGCAGAAGAGAGCTAGCGGGAGGGCCATACTACAATGAGCAGTTCTTC. This translates into CASRRELAGGPYYNEQFF.

CDR3 coding DNA: TGTGCCAGCAGAGGGATATCTGTGGAGACCCAGTACTTC. The encoded protein is CASRGISVETQYF. The chain recombines TRBV6-6 with TRBJ2-5; D unresolved. This CDR3 is built from 13 residues. V was shortened by 6 bases and J by 5 bases, with 13 bases between the two germline ends. Germline V gene lookup returns CDR1 MNHNY and CDR2 SVGAGI (reference sequence).

This CDR3 is CASSLGTGTPKYGADTQYF. Written as DNA, the CDR3 is TGTGCCAGCAGCTTAGGAACCGGGACGCCGAAATACGGGGCAGATACGCAGTATTTT. The genes are TRBV11-2 and TRBJ2-3; D tentatively reads TRBD1 or TRBD2 (5 bases each). Germline V gene lookup returns CDR1 SGHAT and CDR2 FQNNGV. Trimming pared 1 base from V and 4 bases from J, leaving 24 bases between. The CDR3 sequence is 19 residues long.

The rearrangement joins TRBV27 to TRBJ2-5; 7 positions agree with TRBD2. CDR3 length: 14 residues. Germline CDR1 reads MNHEY; CDR2 reads SMNVEV (reference sequence). V shed 2 bases, J shed 5 bases, and the junction held 5 bases outside the gene matches. The CDR3 sequence is CASSLGGRWETQYF. The DNA for the CDR3 is TGTGCCAGCAGTTTAGGCGGGAGATGGGAGACCCAGTACTTC.

The chain carries TRBV3-1 and TRBJ2-1; TRBD2 is a possible D gene (5 bases). CDR1 and CDR2 (germline): LGHDT, YNNKEL (reference sequence). The CDR3 spans 13 residues. V lost 3 bases, J lost 3 bases, and 6 bases lay in between. CDR3 nucleotides: TGTGCCAGCAGCCAGGCGGGCTACAATGAGCAGTTCTTC. Translated, it gives CASSQAGYNEQFF.

This clonotype showed up many times. The chain recombines TRBV7-2 with TRBJ2-5; 13 bases fit TRBD2. The V gene's germline CDR1 is SGHTA and CDR2 FQGNSA. Trimming at V came to 4 bases and at J to 4 bases, leaving 3 bases not matched to a gene. This CDR3 has 15 residues. The CDR3 DNA follows: TGTGCCAGCAGCTCGGGACTAGCGGGACTAGAGACCCAGTACTTC. This gives the protein CASSSGLAGLETQYF.

This clonotype was counted only a few times. This chain links TRBV11-3 with TRBJ2-1; D may be TRBD2 (6 bases). There are 14 residues in the CDR3. The germline V gene encodes CDR1 SGHNT and CDR2 YENEEA. The V end lost 3 bases, the J end lost 7 bases, and 13 bases lay between the germline ends. The CDR3 nucleotides read TGTGCCAGCAGCTTCGGAGGGGCGCGGAATGAGCAGTTCTTC. This codes for CASSFGGARNEQFF.

V is TRBV18 and J is TRBJ1-6, with 9 bases that match TRBD1. The CDR3 is 15 residues long. The germline V gene encodes CDR1 KGHSH and CDR2 LQKENI. V lost 2 bases to trimming and J lost 9 bases; unmatched junction nucleotides: 5. The CDR3 DNA is TGTGCCAGCTCACCAGTGACAGGGGGGGTTTCACCCCTCCACTTT. Its protein product is CASSPVTGGVSPLHF.

Regarding this clonotype: No conserved phenylalanine or tryptophan is present at the end of the CDR3, so a read error is the likely explanation. The chain has TRBV2 and TRBJ1-4; D might be TRBD1 (6 bases). The CDR3 loop spans 14 amino acids. The V and J ends lost 6 bases and 4 bases respectively, with 12 bases between them. Germline V gene sequence: CDR1 SNHLY, CDR2 FYNNEI. This CDR3 is CASSVRGGNEKLFL. Here the CDR3 DNA reads TGTGCCAGCAGCGTCAGGGGTGGTAATGAAAAACTGTTTTTA.